The TCR beta chain described here comes from a study of tumor-infiltrating lymphocytes in primary liver carcinoma. With around 520 ng total RNA as template and a constant-region primer, TCR beta cDNA was made. Slightly modified ARM-PCR with three nested multiplex PCR rounds yielded TCR beta libraries. Primers for the first two PCR rounds were TRBV1-TRBV30 forward primers and a C-beta reverse primer (approximately 10 cycles per round). TCRdb recomputed calls from the multiplex PCR reads with MiXCR, one row per CDR3 protein. This sample has approximately 330,000 distinct CDR3 sequences, with about 65% found just once. General observations from the study: Top-250-clone fractions were significantly higher in tumors than in blood (p = 0.039).

This clonotype occurred once. Its antigen remains unknown. A junction boundary mismatches the germline segment, possibly from a read error. The CDR3 consists of 14 residues. From germline, CDR1 is SGHAT and CDR2 FQNNGV. The study extracted blood RNA from unsorted whole blood and also extracted germline DNA. V gene TRBV11-2 combines with J gene TRBJ1-6; D gene ambiguous. The sequenced sample was peripheral blood. The receptor's source is a man aged 35 to 55 with primary liver carcinoma and hepatitis B virus infection. The CDR3 coding sequence is TGTGCCAGCAGCTTCGTCAGCCCTAATTCACCTCTCCACTTT. This gives the protein CASSFVSPNSPLHF.